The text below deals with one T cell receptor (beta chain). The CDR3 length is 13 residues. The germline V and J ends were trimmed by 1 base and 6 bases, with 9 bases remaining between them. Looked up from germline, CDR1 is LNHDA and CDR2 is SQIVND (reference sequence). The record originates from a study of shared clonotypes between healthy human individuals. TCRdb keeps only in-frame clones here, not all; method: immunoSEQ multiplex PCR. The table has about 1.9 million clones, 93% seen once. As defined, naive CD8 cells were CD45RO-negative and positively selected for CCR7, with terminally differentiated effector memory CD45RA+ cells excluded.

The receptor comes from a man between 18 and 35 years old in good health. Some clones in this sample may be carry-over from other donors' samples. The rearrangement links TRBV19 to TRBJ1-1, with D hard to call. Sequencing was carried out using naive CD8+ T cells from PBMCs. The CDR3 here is CASSIVEEAEAFF. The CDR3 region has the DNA TGTGCCAGTAGTATAGTAGAGGAGGCTGAAGCTTTCTTT. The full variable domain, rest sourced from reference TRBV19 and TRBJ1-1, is DGGITQSPKYLFRKEGQNVTLSCEQNLNHDAMYWYRQDPGQGLRLIYYSQIVNDFQKGDIAEGYSVSREKKESFPLTVTSAQKNPTAFYLCASSIVEEAEAFFGQGTRLTVV.